The rows below give T cell receptor beta chains drawn from one sample of a study of blood T cell repertoires in COVID-19. Measured with immunoSEQ multiplex PCR; TCRdb has only the in-frame clones, and not every one. The data hold some 50,000 clones, with roughly 88% observed a single time. The sequencing input was peripheral blood. The receptors derive from a human donor in a cohort sampled during active COVID-19. Both conserved end residues are part of each CDR3. D genes are given only for firm matches. Part of the rows lack a size; the others show once, few, many or a class for expanded clones.

v_gene,len,d_gene,j_gene,abundance,CDR3aa,CDR3nt
TRBV6-5,13,.,TRBJ2-7,.,CASSRPKGGEQYF,TGTGCCAGCTCTCGTCCAAAGGGGGGGGAGCAGTACTTC
TRBV7-9,16,.,TRBJ2-5,.,CASSLGVWEYQETQYF,TGTGCCAGCAGCTTAGGGGTCTGGGAGTACCAAGAGACCCAGTACTTC
TRBV14,14,.,TRBJ2-2,.,CASSQTQYLGELFF,TGTGCCAGCAGCCAAACACAATACCTCGGGGAGCTGTTTTTT
TRBV5-1,14,.,TRBJ2-7,few,CASSLDPGTYEQYF,TGCGCCAGCAGCTTGGATCCAGGAACCTACGAGCAGTACTTC
TRBV5-6,15,TRBD2,TRBJ2-2,.,CASSLTSGRAGELFF,TGTGCCAGCAGTCTCACTAGCGGGAGGGCCGGGGAGCTGTTTTTT
TRBV19,15,TRBD1,TRBJ2-1,.,CASKGQGSSYNEQFF,TGTGCCAGTAAGGGACAGGGCTCCTCCTACAATGAGCAGTTCTTC
TRBV11-3,16,.,TRBJ2-4,once,CASSLGDILAKNIQYF,TGTGCCAGCAGCTTAGGGGACATCCTAGCCAAAAACATTCAGTACTTC
TRBV5-6,14,.,TRBJ2-5,.,CASSSGPTGESQYF,TGTGCCAGCAGCTCGGGACCGACAGGAGAGTCCCAGTACTTC
TRBV19,17,.,TRBJ1-6,.,CASSPGARSTNNSPLHF,TGTGCCAGTAGTCCAGGGGCCCGCTCAACCAATAATTCACCCCTCCACTTT
TRBV28,16,TRBD2,TRBJ2-3,.,CASTHRRTSGTDTQYF,TGTGCCAGCACTCACCGCCGAACTAGCGGCACAGATACGCAGTATTTT
TRBV11-2,14,.,TRBJ1-2,.,CASSLGQISYGYTF,TGTGCCAGCAGCTTAGGACAGATCTCCTATGGCTACACCTTC
TRBV10-1,16,TRBD2,TRBJ2-3,.,CASSDRGGRKTDTQYF,TGCGCCAGCAGTGACCGTGGCGGGAGAAAGACAGATACGCAGTATTTT
TRBV5-4,15,TRBD2,TRBJ2-1,.,CASSKLAGGYNEQFF,TGTGCCAGCAGCAAACTAGCGGGAGGCTACAATGAGCAGTTCTTC
TRBV7-3,16,TRBD2,TRBJ2-1,once,CASSRGLAGGRDEQFF,TGTGCCAGCAGCCGCGGACTAGCGGGAGGGCGGGATGAGCAGTTCTTC
TRBV28,15,TRBD1,TRBJ1-1,.,CASSSRDRGQKEAFF,TGTGCCAGCAGTTCCCGGGACAGGGGGCAGAAAGAAGCTTTCTTT
TRBV7-2,14,.,TRBJ2-7,.,CASSPGQRLYEQYF,TGTGCCAGCAGCCCCGGACAGAGACTCTACGAGCAGTACTTC
TRBV4-3,15,.,TRBJ1-5,.,CASSQEQGYNQPQHF,TGCGCCAGCAGCCAGGAACAGGGATACAATCAGCCCCAGCATTTT
TRBV28,17,TRBD1,TRBJ1-2,.,CASRSTGTGGGGYGYTF,TGTGCCAGCAGAAGTACCGGGACAGGGGGCGGCGGCTATGGCTACACCTTC
TRBV27,16,TRBD2,TRBJ2-3,.,CASRFRLAGSPDTQYF,TGTGCCAGCAGATTTAGACTAGCGGGTTCCCCAGATACGCAGTATTTT
TRBV10-1,13,.,TRBJ1-1,.,CASATGKRTEAFF,TGCGCCAGCGCGACAGGTAAGAGGACTGAAGCTTTCTTT
TRBV4-1,14,.,TRBJ1-1,once,CASSQQGMNTEAFF,TGCGCCAGCAGCCAACAGGGAATGAACACTGAAGCTTTCTTT
TRBV6-2/TRBV6-3,19,TRBD2,TRBJ2-1,once,CASSYPPWVAGGLGTEQFF,TGTGCCAGCAGTTACCCGCCTTGGGTAGCGGGAGGGCTTGGGACTGAGCAGTTCTTC
TRBV27,16,TRBD2,TRBJ2-7,few,CASSFSAGGPGYEQYF,TGTGCCAGCAGTTTCAGTGCGGGAGGGCCGGGATACGAGCAGTACTTC
TRBV5-6,12,.,TRBJ2-3,.,CASSRNTDTQYF,TGTGCCAGCAGCCGTAACACAGATACGCAGTATTTT
TRBV7-9,14,.,TRBJ1-1,.,CASSLIGSAGGAFF,TGTGCCAGCAGCTTAATCGGGTCGGCGGGGGGAGCTTTCTTT
TRBV11-3,14,.,TRBJ2-5,.,CASSPSSGQETQYF,TGTGCCAGCAGCCCCTCAAGCGGGCAAGAGACCCAGTACTTC
TRBV5-1,13,.,TRBJ2-7,.,CASSFPPLSEQYF,TGCGCCAGCAGCTTCCCCCCCCTCTCCGAGCAGTACTTC
TRBV3-1/TRBV3-2,13,.,TRBJ2-3,.,CASSPGFQVTQYF,TGTGCCAGCAGCCCAGGATTTCAAGTTACGCAGTATTTT
TRBV6-5,15,.,TRBJ1-2,.,CASSYSAGEVYGYTF,TGTGCCAGCAGTTACTCGGCAGGGGAAGTCTATGGCTACACCTTC
TRBV15,15,TRBD1,TRBJ2-7,.,CATSRGGTGDYEQYF,TGTGCCACCAGCAGAGGTGGGACAGGGGACTACGAGCAGTACTTC
TRBV27,15,.,TRBJ1-4,medium-sized,CASNLMGPSGGKLFF,TGTGCCAGCAACTTAATGGGGCCCTCGGGGGGAAAACTGTTTTTT
TRBV3-1/TRBV3-2,15,TRBD2,TRBJ2-7,.,CASSPGTSGRYEQYF,TGTGCCAGCAGCCCCGGGACTAGCGGGAGGTACGAGCAGTACTTC
TRBV6-5,12,.,TRBJ1-1,.,CASDRRNTEAFF,TGTGCCTCAGACAGGCGGAACACTGAAGCTTTCTTT
TRBV25-1,16,.,TRBJ1-3,.,CASSQARGGPRNTIYF,TGTGCCAGCAGTCAAGCCCGGGGGGGGCCGAGAAACACCATATATTTT
TRBV6-1,16,TRBD1,TRBJ1-5,.,CASSDGHRGNNQPQHF,TGTGCCAGCAGTGATGGCCACAGGGGGAACAATCAGCCCCAGCATTTT
TRBV27,14,TRBD1,TRBJ2-2,few,CASNLSQGTGELFF,TGTGCCAGCAACTTGTCACAGGGGACCGGGGAGCTGTTTTTT
TRBV9,12,.,TRBJ1-2,.,CASSVGSGGYTF,TGTGCCAGCAGCGTAGGATCAGGTGGCTACACCTTC
TRBV2,15,TRBD1,TRBJ1-4,.,CASRGTGATNEKLFF,TGTGCCAGCAGGGGGACAGGAGCAACTAATGAAAAACTGTTTTTT
TRBV19,12,TRBD1,TRBJ1-2,.,CASRPQGTGYTF,TGTGCCAGTAGACCACAGGGGACTGGCTACACCTTC
TRBV28,14,.,TRBJ2-4,.,CASRLSPGKNIQYF,TGTGCCAGCAGACTCTCGCCGGGCAAAAACATTCAGTACTTC
TRBV19,16,TRBD1,TRBJ2-3,.,CASSPVRQGPTDTQYF,TGTGCCAGTAGCCCAGTCAGACAGGGGCCGACAGATACGCAGTATTTT
TRBV5-4,13,.,TRBJ1-1,.,CASKTGLNTEAFF,TGTGCCAGCAAGACAGGTCTGAACACTGAAGCTTTCTTT
TRBV13,13,.,TRBJ1-6,.,CASSQQNNSPLHF,TGTGCCAGCAGCCAACAGAACAATTCACCCCTCCACTTT
TRBV6-2/TRBV6-3,13,.,TRBJ1-5,.,CASSKGRRQPQHF,TGTGCCAGCAGCAAGGGGCGCCGGCAGCCCCAGCATTTT
TRBV29-1,11,.,TRBJ1-1,.,CSVEGATEAFF,TGCAGCGTTGAGGGGGCGACTGAAGCTTTCTTT
TRBV27,16,TRBD2,TRBJ2-1,.,CASSRTSGKLGNEQFF,TGTGCCAGCAGTCGGACTAGCGGGAAACTGGGCAATGAGCAGTTCTTC
TRBV28,14,TRBD1,TRBJ1-4,.,CASRADRANEKLFF,TGTGCCAGCAGGGCGGACAGGGCTAATGAAAAACTGTTTTTT
TRBV18,13,.,TRBJ1-1,once,CASSRTAGTEAFF,TGTGCCAGCTCCAGGACGGCGGGCACTGAAGCTTTCTTT
TRBV11-2,14,.,TRBJ2-1,few,CASSKTRPSDEQFF,TGTGCCAGCAGCAAGACTCGACCGTCGGATGAGCAGTTCTTC
TRBV5-5,14,.,TRBJ1-1,.,CASSRGSLNTEAFF,TGTGCCAGCAGCCGCGGGAGCTTGAACACTGAAGCTTTCTTT
TRBV27,17,.,TRBJ2-1,.,CASSAKGRGSGNNEQFF,TGTGCCAGCAGTGCCAAGGGAAGGGGTAGCGGAAACAATGAGCAGTTCTTC
TRBV7-2,12,.,TRBJ2-7,.,CASSLGAYEQYF,TGTGCCAGCAGCTTAGGAGCGTACGAGCAGTACTTC
TRBV7-6,15,.,TRBJ2-7,.,CASSLAGGDSYEQYF,TGTGCCAGCAGCTTAGCGGGGGGAGACTCCTACGAGCAGTACTTC
TRBV12-3/TRBV12-4,11,.,TRBJ1-5,.,CASSLFSLQHF,TGTGCCAGCAGTTTATTTAGCCTCCAGCATTTT
TRBV2,16,.,TRBJ2-3,.,CASSEISGSSTDTQYF,TGTGCCAGCAGTGAGATTAGCGGTTCTAGCACAGATACGCAGTATTTT
TRBV3-1/TRBV3-2,16,.,TRBJ2-3,.,CASSHQPSGTIDTQYF,TGTGCCAGCAGCCACCAACCTTCGGGGACAATTGATACGCAGTATTTT
TRBV5-1,17,TRBD1,TRBJ2-7,.,CASSLGGTGEIYYEQYF,TGCGCCAGCAGCTTGGGTGGGACAGGGGAGATCTACTACGAGCAGTACTTC
TRBV24-1,15,.,TRBJ2-2,.,CATSDLQGGTGELFF,TGTGCCACCAGTGATTTGCAAGGGGGAACCGGGGAGCTGTTTTTT
TRBV10-3,16,.,TRBJ2-1,.,CAISPADAFSYNEQFF,TGTGCCATCAGTCCGGCGGATGCCTTCTCCTACAATGAGCAGTTCTTC